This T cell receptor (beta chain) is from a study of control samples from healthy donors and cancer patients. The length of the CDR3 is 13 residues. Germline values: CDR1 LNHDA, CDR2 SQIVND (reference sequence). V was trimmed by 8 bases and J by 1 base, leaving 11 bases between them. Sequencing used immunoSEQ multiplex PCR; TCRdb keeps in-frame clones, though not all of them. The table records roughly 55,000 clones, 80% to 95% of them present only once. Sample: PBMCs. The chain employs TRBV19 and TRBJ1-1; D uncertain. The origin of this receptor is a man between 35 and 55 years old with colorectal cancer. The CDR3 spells CASYSWQNTEAFF. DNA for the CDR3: TGTGCCAGTTACTCTTGGCAGAACACTGAAGCTTTCTTT.